This is a list of T cell receptor beta chains from one sample in a study of beta chain features in type 1 diabetes. The repertoire was sequenced with immunoSEQ multiplex PCR; TCRdb's copy has only in-frame clones and lacks some. The sample has a few hundred thousand clones, approximately 13% seen once; the top ten hold roughly 0.015%. Sequencing input: naive CD4+ T cells from blood. These receptors were obtained from a woman aged 18-29 years with type 1 diabetes. CDR3s include the opening cysteine and the closing phenylalanine or tryptophan. The D gene is left open where the match is weak. Size is omitted from some rows. Given values are once, few, many or a class for expanded clones.

-	TRBJ1-5	TRBV7-2	-	TGTGCCAGCAGCTTAGTCTCCGGGGGAATGGGCAATCAGCCCCAGCATTTT	CASSLVSGGMGNQPQHF
-	TRBJ2-7	TRBV6-6	-	TGTGCCAGCAGTTACGTCATAGTAGAGGAGCAGTACTTC	CASSYVIVEEQYF
-	TRBJ2-3	TRBV11-3	TRBD2	TGTGCCAGCAGCTTACACGGGACTAGCGGGAGCTGGGGCACAGATACGCAGTATTTT	CASSLHGTSGSWGTDTQYF
-	TRBJ2-5	TRBV7-2	TRBD2	TGTGCCAGCAGCTTAGGCGGGACTAGCCTAGAGACCCAGTACTTC	CASSLGGTSLETQYF
-	TRBJ1-1	TRBV28	TRBD1	TGTGCCAGCAGTCCCGGGACAGCCTCGAACACTGAAGCTTTCTTT	CASSPGTASNTEAFF
-	TRBJ1-2	TRBV28	TRBD1	TGTGCCAGCAAACAGACAGGGAACGCCTATGGCTACACCTTC	CASKQTGNAYGYTF
few	TRBJ2-2	TRBV28	TRBD2	TGTGCCAGCAGTTCTTTGGGGCTAGCGGGAGTCACCGGGGAGCTGTTTTTT	CASSSLGLAGVTGELFF
-	TRBJ1-5	TRBV30	TRBD1	TGTGCCTGGAGTAGGACAGGGACCAATCAGCCCCAGCATTTT	CAWSRTGTNQPQHF
-	TRBJ2-1	TRBV2	TRBD2	TGTGCCAGCATTCAGACTAGCGAATATCCCAATGAGCAGTTCTTC	CASIQTSEYPNEQFF
-	TRBJ1-1	TRBV9	TRBD1	TGTGCCAGCAGCATCCGACAGGGGACTGAAGCTTTCTTT	CASSIRQGTEAFF
few	TRBJ2-1	TRBV9	-	TGTGCCAGCAGCGTACGGGCTAGCGTGGGCAATGAGCAGTTCTTC	CASSVRASVGNEQFF
-	TRBJ1-1	TRBV7-8	-	TGTGCCAGCAGCTATCGGCTAGCCGAAGCTGAAGCTTTCTTT	CASSYRLAEAEAFF
few	TRBJ2-7	TRBV10-3	-	TGTGCCATCGGGGCCGGCCGCTACGAGCAGTACTTC	CAIGAGRYEQYF
few	TRBJ1-1	TRBV30	-	TGTGCCTCGATAACCCAAACGAGCACTGAAGCTTTCTTT	CASITQTSTEAFF
few	TRBJ2-1	TRBV29-1	TRBD2	TGCAGCGTTGAAGTAGGGACTAGCGACCTCTACAATGAGCAGTTCTTC	CSVEVGTSDLYNEQFF
-	TRBJ1-5	TRBV18	-	TGTGCCAGCTCACCCCAAAATCAGCCCCAGCATTTT	CASSPQNQPQHF
-	TRBJ2-5	TRBV7-9	-	TGTGCCAGCAGCTTAGGGGCCAAAGAGACCCAGTACTTC	CASSLGAKETQYF
-	TRBJ2-1	TRBV7-9	TRBD1	TGTGCCAGCAGCCTCCGGGACAGGGAATCCCAGGAGTTCTTC	CASSLRDRESQEFF
-	TRBJ2-5	TRBV7-7	-	TGTGCCAGCAGTCAGACGGGAGCAGAGACCCAGTACTTC	CASSQTGAETQYF
-	TRBJ2-7	TRBV10-3	-	TGTGCCATCAGTGCCTCGGGGGGCGACGAGCAGTACTTC	CAISASGGDEQYF
few	TRBJ2-1	TRBV7-2	-	TGTGCCAGCAGCCCCACAGGGACCTCCTACAATGAGCAGTTCTTC	CASSPTGTSYNEQFF
-	TRBJ1-2	TRBV30	-	TGTGCCTGGATTTACGGGGGCTATGGCTACACCTTC	CAWIYGGYGYTF
few	TRBJ2-7	TRBV11-2	TRBD1	TGTGCCAGCAGCTCCCAGGGGGCGACTTACGAGCAGTACTTC	CASSSQGATYEQYF
few	TRBJ1-1	TRBV7-9	-	TGTGCCAGCAGGGCGGGGCAGACGGGTACTGAAGCTTTCTTT	CASRAGQTGTEAFF
-	TRBJ2-1	TRBV18	TRBD2	TGTGCCAGCTCACCAGGACTAGCGGGAGATGAGCAGTTCTTC	CASSPGLAGDEQFF
few	TRBJ2-1	TRBV10-3	TRBD2	TGTGCCATCCAGCGGGATGGGCTTGAGCAGTTCTTC	CAIQRDGLEQFF
-	TRBJ2-2	TRBV5-1	-	TGCGCCAGCACTGCCAGGGACACCGGGGAGCTGTTTTTT	CASTARDTGELFF
few	TRBJ1-1	TRBV6-6	-	TGTGCCAGCAGTAGGACGGGAATGAACACTGAAGCTTTCTTT	CASSRTGMNTEAFF
-	TRBJ1-2	TRBV9	TRBD1	TGTGCCAGCAGCCTTCGGACAGGGAAGGGTGGCTACACCTTC	CASSLRTGKGGYTF
few	TRBJ2-1	TRBV30	-	TGTGCCTGGAGCGCTGGGAGTCCCTACAATGAGCAGTTCTTC	CAWSAGSPYNEQFF
few	TRBJ1-2	TRBV6-5	-	TGTGCCAGCAGTTACGGGCTGAGGTGGGGGGGTTATGGCTACACCTTC	CASSYGLRWGGYGYTF
few	TRBJ2-7	TRBV28	-	TGTGCCAGCAGGAGGTCCGGGAGTGCATACGAGCAGTACTTC	CASRRSGSAYEQYF
few	TRBJ1-2	TRBV1	-	TGCACCAGCAGCCAAGATAGGAGCAGGGGATCCGATGGCTACACCTTC	CTSSQDRSRGSDGYTF
few	TRBJ1-5	TRBV30	-	TGTGCCTGGAGTGTACAAGGAGACCAGCCCCAGCATTTT	CAWSVQGDQPQHF
-	TRBJ1-1	TRBV29-1	TRBD1	TGCAGCGTCCTGGGACAGGGGGAGACTGAAGCTTTCTTT	CSVLGQGETEAFF
few	TRBJ2-1	TRBV7-9	TRBD1	TGTGCCAGCAGCTCGTACAGGGGGCGATCCTACAATGAGCAGTTCTTC	CASSSYRGRSYNEQFF
few	TRBJ2-1	TRBV13	TRBD2	TGTGCCAGCAGCTTAGAGGGACTAATCTCCTACAATGAGCAGTTCTTC	CASSLEGLISYNEQFF
few	TRBJ2-2	TRBV2	TRBD1	TGTGCCAGCAGTGCGCTACCCAGGGGGACCGGGGAGCTGTTTTTT	CASSALPRGTGELFF
few	TRBJ2-1	TRBV7-2	TRBD2	TGTGCCAGCAGTCGGGAGGTCTCCTACAATGAGCAGTTCTTC	CASSREVSYNEQFF
-	TRBJ1-2	TRBV9	TRBD1	TGTGCCAGCAGCGTGGGACAGGACTATGGCTACACCTTC	CASSVGQDYGYTF
few	TRBJ2-1	TRBV7-9	TRBD2	TGTGCCAGCAGCCATAGCGGGATCTACAATGAGCAGTTCTTC	CASSHSGIYNEQFF
few	TRBJ1-2	TRBV25-1	TRBD1	TGTGCCAGCAGGGGACAGCTCTATGGCTACACCTTC	CASRGQLYGYTF
-	TRBJ2-5	TRBV25-1	TRBD1	TGTGCCACCCAAGGACAGGGCGAAGAGACCCAGTACTTC	CATQGQGEETQYF
few	TRBJ2-7	TRBV28	TRBD1	TGTGCCAGCAGATGGGACAGGGGCGCCTACGAGCAGTACTTC	CASRWDRGAYEQYF
few	TRBJ2-7	TRBV28	TRBD2	TGTGCCAGCAGCCTAGGGCAGGGGAGCACTAGCGGACCGCAGTACTTC	CASSLGQGSTSGPQYF
-	TRBJ2-3	TRBV5-4	TRBD2	TGTGCCAGCAGTCTCACTAGCGGAAGCACAGATACGCAGTATTTT	CASSLTSGSTDTQYF